This T cell receptor beta chain appears in the sequencing data of a study of T cell changes during pregnancy in multiple sclerosis (dated by TCRdb to about 2019). For the wider study: The study examined how the T cell repertoire changed over the course of pregnancy in women with multiple sclerosis.

Measured from the cysteine to the phenylalanine, the CDR3 is 18 residues long. The kept DNA is CDR3 alone, 54 bases in frame from the first base. V is shortened by 6 bases, J by 3 bases, and the region joining them spans 27 bases. In the germline V gene, CDR1 corresponds to SGHTA and CDR2 to FQGTGA. Library construction relied on the immunoSEQ multiplex PCR assay. TCRdb mirrors the immuneACCESS table, restricted to in-frame sequences. Some clones are absent from its copies; in checked studies, under half trace to an unresolved V gene, and the reason for the others is unknown. A total of about 40,000 clones appear in this sample, almost 95% of them only once. In total, the top ten clones hold roughly 0.35% of the sample. Turning to this clone: Its antigen is currently not known. There are no base qualities to consult, and no much larger clone falls within one base.

The chain is made from TRBV7-3 and TRBJ2-7; the best D guess is TRBD2, with 6 bases matching. This sequence was found in a female donor with multiple sclerosis, enrolled in a pregnancy study. Sequenced material: CD4+ T cells from peripheral blood mononuclear cells, taken after pregnancy. The CDR3 amino acid sequence is: CASSWKIPPGTGSYEQYF. The DNA reads as follows: TGTGCCAGCAGTTGGAAAATCCCTCCCGGGACTGGAAGCTACGAGCAGTACTTC.